This TCR beta chain was captured by sequencing in a study of shared clonotypes between healthy human individuals. As for the study in general: In total, the donors were a couple of women and a few men aged 18 to 49.

Execution of the assay was at deep level. For every subset, genomic DNA was evenly distributed across several immunoSEQ plates. Sequencing used immunoSEQ multiplex PCR; TCRdb keeps in-frame clones, though not all of them. Of about 520,000 clones listed, approximately 78% are singletons. Study donors comprised healthy, HIV-negative adults devoid of recent acute infection or vaccination. The CDR3 contains 15 residues. The ends were cut back, 0 bases at V and 1 base at J, with 10 bases in the middle. Germline V CDR1 and CDR2: SGHNT, YYREEE (reference sequence). This clonotype was sampled from a woman in her forties in good health. Some clones in this sample may be carry-over from other donors' samples. Material for sequencing was PBMCs. The genes are TRBV5-4 and TRBJ2-5; D assignment may be TRBD1 or TRBD2 (6 bases each). The CDR3 bases are TGTGCCAGCAGCTTGGCCACGGGGGCCCAAGAGACCCAGTACTTC. Protein: CASSLATGAQETQYF.